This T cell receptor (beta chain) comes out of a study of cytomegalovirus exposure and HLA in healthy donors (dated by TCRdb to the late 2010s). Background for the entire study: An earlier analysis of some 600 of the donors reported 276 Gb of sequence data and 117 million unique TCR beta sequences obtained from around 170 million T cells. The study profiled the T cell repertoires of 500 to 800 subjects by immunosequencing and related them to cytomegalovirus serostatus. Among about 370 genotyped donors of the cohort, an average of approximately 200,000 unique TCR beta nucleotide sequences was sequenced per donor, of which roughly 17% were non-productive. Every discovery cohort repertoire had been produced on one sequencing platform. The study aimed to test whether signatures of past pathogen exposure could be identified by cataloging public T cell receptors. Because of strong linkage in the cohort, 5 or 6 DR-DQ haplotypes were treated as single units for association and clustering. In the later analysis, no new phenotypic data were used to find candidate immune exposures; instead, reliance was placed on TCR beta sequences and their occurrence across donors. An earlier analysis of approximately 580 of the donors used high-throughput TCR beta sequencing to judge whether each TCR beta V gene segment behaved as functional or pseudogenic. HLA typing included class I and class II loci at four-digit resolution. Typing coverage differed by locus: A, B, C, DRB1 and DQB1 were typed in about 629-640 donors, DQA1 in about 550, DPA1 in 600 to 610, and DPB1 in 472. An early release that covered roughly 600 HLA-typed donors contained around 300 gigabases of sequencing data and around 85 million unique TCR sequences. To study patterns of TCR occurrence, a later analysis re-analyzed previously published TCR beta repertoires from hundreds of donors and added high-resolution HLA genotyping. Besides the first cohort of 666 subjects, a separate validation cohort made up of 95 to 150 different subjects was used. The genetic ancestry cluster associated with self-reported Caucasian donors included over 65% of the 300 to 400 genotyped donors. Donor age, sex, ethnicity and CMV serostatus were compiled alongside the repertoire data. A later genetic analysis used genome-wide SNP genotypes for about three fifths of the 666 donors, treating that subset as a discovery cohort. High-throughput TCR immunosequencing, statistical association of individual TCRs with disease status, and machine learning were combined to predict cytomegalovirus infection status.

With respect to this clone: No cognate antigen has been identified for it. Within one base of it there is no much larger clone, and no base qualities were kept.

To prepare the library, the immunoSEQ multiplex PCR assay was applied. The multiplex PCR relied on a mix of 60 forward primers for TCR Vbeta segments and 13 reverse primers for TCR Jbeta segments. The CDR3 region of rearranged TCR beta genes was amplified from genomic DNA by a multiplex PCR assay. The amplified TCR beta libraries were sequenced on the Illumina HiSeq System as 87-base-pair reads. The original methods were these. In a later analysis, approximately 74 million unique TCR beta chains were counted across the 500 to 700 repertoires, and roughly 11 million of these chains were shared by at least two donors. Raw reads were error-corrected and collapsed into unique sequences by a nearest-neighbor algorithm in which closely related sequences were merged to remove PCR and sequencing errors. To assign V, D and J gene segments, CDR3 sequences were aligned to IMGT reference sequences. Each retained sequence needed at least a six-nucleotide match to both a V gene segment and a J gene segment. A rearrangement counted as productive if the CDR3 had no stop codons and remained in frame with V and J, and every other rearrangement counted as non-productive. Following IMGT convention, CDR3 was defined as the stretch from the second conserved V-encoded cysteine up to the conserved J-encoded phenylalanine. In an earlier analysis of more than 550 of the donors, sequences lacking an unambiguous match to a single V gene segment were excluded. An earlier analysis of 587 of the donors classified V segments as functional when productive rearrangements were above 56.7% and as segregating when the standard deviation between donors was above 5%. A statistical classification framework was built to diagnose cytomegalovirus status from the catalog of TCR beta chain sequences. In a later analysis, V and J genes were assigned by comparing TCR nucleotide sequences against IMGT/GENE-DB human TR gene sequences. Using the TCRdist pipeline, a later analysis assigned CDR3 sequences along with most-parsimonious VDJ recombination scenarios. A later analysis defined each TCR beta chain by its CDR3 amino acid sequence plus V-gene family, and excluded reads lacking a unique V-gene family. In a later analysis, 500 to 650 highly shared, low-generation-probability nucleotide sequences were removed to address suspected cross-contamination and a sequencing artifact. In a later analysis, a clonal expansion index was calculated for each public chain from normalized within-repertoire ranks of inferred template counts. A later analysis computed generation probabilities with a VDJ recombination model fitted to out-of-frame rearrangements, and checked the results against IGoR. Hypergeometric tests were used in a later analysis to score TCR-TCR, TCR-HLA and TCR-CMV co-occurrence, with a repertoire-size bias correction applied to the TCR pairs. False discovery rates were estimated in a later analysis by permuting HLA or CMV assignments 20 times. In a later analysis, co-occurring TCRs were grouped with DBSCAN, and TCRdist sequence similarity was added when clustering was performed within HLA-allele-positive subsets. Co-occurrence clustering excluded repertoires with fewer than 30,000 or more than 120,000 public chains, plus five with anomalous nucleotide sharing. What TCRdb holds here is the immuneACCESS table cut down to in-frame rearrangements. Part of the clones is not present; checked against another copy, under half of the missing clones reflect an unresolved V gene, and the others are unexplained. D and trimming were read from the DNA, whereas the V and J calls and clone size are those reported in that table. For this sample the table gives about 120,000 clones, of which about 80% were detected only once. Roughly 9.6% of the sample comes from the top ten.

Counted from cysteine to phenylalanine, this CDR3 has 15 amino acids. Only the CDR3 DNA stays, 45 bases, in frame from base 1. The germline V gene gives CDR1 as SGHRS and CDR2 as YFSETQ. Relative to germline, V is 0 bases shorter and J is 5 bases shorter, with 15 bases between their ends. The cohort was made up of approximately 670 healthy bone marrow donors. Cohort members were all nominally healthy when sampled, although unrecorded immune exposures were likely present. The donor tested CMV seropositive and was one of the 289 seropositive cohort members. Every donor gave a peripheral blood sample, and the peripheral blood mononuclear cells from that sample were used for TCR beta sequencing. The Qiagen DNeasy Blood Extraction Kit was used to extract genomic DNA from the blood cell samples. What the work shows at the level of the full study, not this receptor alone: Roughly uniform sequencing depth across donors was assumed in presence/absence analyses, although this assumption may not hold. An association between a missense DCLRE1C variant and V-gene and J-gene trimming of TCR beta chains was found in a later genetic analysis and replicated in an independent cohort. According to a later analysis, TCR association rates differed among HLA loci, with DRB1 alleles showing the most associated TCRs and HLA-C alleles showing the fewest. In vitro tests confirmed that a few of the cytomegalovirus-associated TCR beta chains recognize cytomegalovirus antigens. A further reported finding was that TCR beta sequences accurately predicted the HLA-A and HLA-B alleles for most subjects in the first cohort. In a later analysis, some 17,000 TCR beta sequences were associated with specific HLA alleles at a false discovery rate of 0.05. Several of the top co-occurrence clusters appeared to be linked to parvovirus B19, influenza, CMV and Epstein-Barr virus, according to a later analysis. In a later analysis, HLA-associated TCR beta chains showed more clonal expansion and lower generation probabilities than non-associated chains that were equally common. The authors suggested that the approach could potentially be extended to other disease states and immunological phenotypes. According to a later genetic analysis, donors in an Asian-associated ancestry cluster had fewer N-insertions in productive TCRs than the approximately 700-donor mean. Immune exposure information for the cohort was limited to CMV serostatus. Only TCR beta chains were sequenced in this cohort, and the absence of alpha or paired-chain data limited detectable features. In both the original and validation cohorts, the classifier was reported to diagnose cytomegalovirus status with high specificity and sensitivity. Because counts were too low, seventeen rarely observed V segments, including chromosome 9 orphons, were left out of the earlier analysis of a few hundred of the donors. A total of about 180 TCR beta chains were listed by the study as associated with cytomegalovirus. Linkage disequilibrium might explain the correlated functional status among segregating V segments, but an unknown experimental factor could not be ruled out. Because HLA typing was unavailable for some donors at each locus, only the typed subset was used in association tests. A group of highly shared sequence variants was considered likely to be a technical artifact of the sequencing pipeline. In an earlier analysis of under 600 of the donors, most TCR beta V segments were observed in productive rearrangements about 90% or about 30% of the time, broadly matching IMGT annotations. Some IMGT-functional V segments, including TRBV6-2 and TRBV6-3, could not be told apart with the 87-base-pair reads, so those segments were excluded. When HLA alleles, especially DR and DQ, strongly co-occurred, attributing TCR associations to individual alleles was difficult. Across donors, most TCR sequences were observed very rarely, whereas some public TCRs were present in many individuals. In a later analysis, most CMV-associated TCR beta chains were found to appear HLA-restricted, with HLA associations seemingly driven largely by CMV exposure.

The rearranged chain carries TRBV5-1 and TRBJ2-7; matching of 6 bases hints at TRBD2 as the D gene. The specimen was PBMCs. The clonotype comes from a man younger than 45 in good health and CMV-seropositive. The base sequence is TGCGCCAGCAGCTTGGCCCGGGGGATCATAGACGAGCAGTACTTC. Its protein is CASSLARGIIDEQYF.